These 19 T cell receptor beta chains were all obtained from the same sample, sequenced in a study of Ad26.COV2.S vaccination and SARS-CoV-2 variants. Clones were read by immunoSEQ multiplex PCR, and TCRdb kept only the in-frame ones, dropping some. The sample lists about 500,000 clones, 89% occurring once. The treatment here: around 19 received Ad26.COV2.S at low or high dose, single or two shots; about 5 received placebo; per-sample allocation not given. Sampling took place 63 days after the first vaccine or placebo injection. Sequenced here: peripheral blood, sampled in a trial of Ad26.COV2.S vaccine versus placebo. The receptors originated from a person between 18 and 59 years old who received the Ad26.COV2.S COVID-19 vaccine or a placebo.

The count of this clone is one. This chain uses TRBV10-3 with TRBJ2-7; a weak D match, TRBD1 (5 bases). This CDR3 is 12 amino acids long. CDR1 and CDR2 from the germline V gene are ENHRY and SYGVKD. V was cut by 5 bases and J by 4 bases, with 9 bases left in between. CDR3 residues: CAISSQGYEQYF. As DNA, the CDR3 is TGTGCCATCAGTTCCCAGGGTTACGAGCAGTACTTC.

This clone was seen only a few times. The V call is TRBV7-9, the J call TRBJ1-5, with no clear D. This CDR3 is built from 12 residues. Trimming cost V 0 bases and J 12 bases, with 9 bases left between them. CDR1 is SEHNR, CDR2 FQNEAQ, per germline (reference sequence). CDR3 residues: CASSLAGSLQHF. CDR3 in DNA: TGTGCCAGCAGCTTAGCAGGCAGTCTCCAGCATTTT.

This sequence joins TRBV28 and TRBJ1-2, with D tentatively TRBD1 (5 bases). The germline CDR1 and CDR2 sequences are MDHEN and SYDVKM. Trimming left V 5 bases short and J 5 bases short, with 9 bases between. The CDR3 covers 12 residues. Here the CDR3 DNA reads TGTGCCAGCAGTACAGGACCTTATGGCTACACCTTC. It codes for CASSTGPYGYTF.

The V gene is TRBV5-1, the J gene TRBJ2-5; either TRBD1 or TRBD2 may fit D (5 bases each). CDR1 SGHRS and CDR2 YFSETQ come from the germline V gene. The CDR3 has 16 residues. V was cut by 4 bases and J by 0 bases, with 16 bases left in between. Here the CDR3 reads CASSHTRTPNQETQYF. CDR3 DNA sequence: TGCGCCAGCAGCCATACTAGGACACCAAACCAAGAGACCCAGTACTTC.

Only one count was recorded for this clone. The chain recombines TRBV7-9 with TRBJ2-5; TRBD1 or TRBD2 may be the D gene (5 bases each). The CDR3 is made up of 16 amino acids. CDR1 SEHNR and CDR2 FQNEAQ come from the germline V gene (reference sequence). V gave up 4 bases and J gave up 1 base, with 16 bases separating them. This CDR3 is CASSSRWDARQETQYF. The CDR3 coding sequence is TGTGCCAGCAGCTCGAGGTGGGACGCGCGCCAAGAGACCCAGTACTTC.

This sequence joins TRBV6-5 and TRBJ1-4, with 8 bases lining up with TRBD1. Germline values: CDR1 MNHEY, CDR2 SVGAGI. J was trimmed by 7 bases and V by 6 bases; bases with no gene match: 7. CDR3 length: 14 residues. The CDR3 here is CASRITGGSEKLFF. Written as DNA, the CDR3 is TGTGCCAGCAGAATTACAGGGGGTAGTGAAAAACTGTTTTTT.

The chain combines TRBV30 with TRBJ1-2; D perhaps matches TRBD1 (5 bases). The CDR3 runs to 14 residues. Germline assignment: CDR1 GTSNPN and CDR2 SVGIG (reference sequence). The germline V and J ends were trimmed by 4 bases and 2 bases, with 14 bases remaining between them. The CDR3 reads CAWIYTGPNYGYTF. Written as DNA, the CDR3 is TGTGCCTGGATATATACAGGTCCCAACTATGGCTACACCTTC.

The chain has TRBV29-1 and TRBJ1-1; no definite D call. CDR3 length equals 13 residues. The V and J ends lost 4 bases and 4 bases respectively, with 13 bases between them. CDR1 is SQVTM, CDR2 ANQGSEA, per germline. The CDR3 coding sequence is TGCAGCGTTGTATCACAGCAATTCACTGAAGCTTTCTTT. Protein sequence: CSVVSQQFTEAFF.

The chain couples TRBV5-1 to TRBJ2-3; a possible D gene is TRBD2 (5 bases). The V gene lost 4 bases and the J gene lost 1 base, with 19 bases spanning the gap. The V gene's germline CDR1 is SGHRS and CDR2 YFSETQ. CDR3 size: 17 residues. This CDR3 reads CASSTRGASYGTDTQYF. In DNA, the CDR3 is TGCGCCAGCAGCACCCGGGGTGCCTCCTATGGCACAGATACGCAGTATTTT.

The chain joins TRBV4-2 to TRBJ1-4, with 8 bases aligning to TRBD1. V was clipped by 2 bases and J by 5 bases; unmatched bases: 4. Germline loops: CDR1 LGHNA, CDR2 YNFKEQ. The CDR3 spans 15 residues. CDR3 residues: CASSQTGGLNEKLFF. DNA for the CDR3: TGTGCCAGCAGCCAAACAGGGGGTCTAAATGAAAAACTGTTTTTT.

About this clone: Other DNA sequences in this specimen translate into the identical CDR3. The chain recombines TRBV28 with TRBJ2-7, with a tentative D call TRBD2 (5 bases). The V gene lost 4 bases and the J gene lost 3 bases, with 10 bases spanning the gap. Germline CDR1 MDHEN, CDR2 SYDVKM. The CDR3 runs 13 residues. CDR3 nucleotides: TGTGCCAGCAGTTCTGGAGGTAGCTACGAGCAGTACTTC. Its translation is CASSSGGSYEQYF. The full variable domain, in which reference TRBV28 and TRBJ2-7 provide the parts outside the CDR3, is DVKVTQSSRYLVKRTGEKVFLECVQDMDHENMFWYRQDPGLGLRLIYFSYDVKMKEKGDIPEGYSVSREKKERFSLILESASTNQTSMYLCASSSGGSYEQYFGPGTRLTVT.

The genes are TRBV9 and TRBJ2-5; D perhaps matches TRBD2 (5 bases). This CDR3 has 16 amino acids. The V and J ends lost 0 bases and 0 bases respectively, with 12 bases between them. Germline CDR1 SGDLS, CDR2 YYNGEE. CDR3 amino acids: CASSVGGSGYQETQYF. CDR3 DNA: TGTGCCAGCAGCGTAGGTGGGTCGGGGTACCAAGAGACCCAGTACTTC.

This clone was detected once. This chain connects TRBV25-1 to TRBJ2-2; D remains unclear. There are 14 residues in the CDR3. Germline loops: CDR1 MGHDK, CDR2 SYGVNS. Trimming took off 4 bases at V and 3 bases at J, with 9 bases between the two ends. The CDR3 here is CASSGSAYTGELFF. CDR3 in DNA: TGTGCCAGCAGTGGTTCAGCCTACACCGGGGAGCTGTTTTTT.

The rearrangement joins TRBV7-2 to TRBJ1-6; 7 nucleotides match TRBD1. The CDR3 is made up of 15 amino acids. CDR1 and CDR2 from the germline V gene are SGHTA and FQGNSA. J gave up 7 bases and V 5 bases, and 8 bases lay outside the gene matches. DNA for the CDR3: TGTGCCAGCAGCCGCGACAGGGTTGGGAATTCACCCCTCCACTTT. It specifies CASSRDRVGNSPLHF.

The chain joins TRBV27 to TRBJ2-1; the match to TRBD1 covers 9 bases. Germline V lookup: CDR1 MNHEY, CDR2 SMNVEV (reference sequence). With V trimmed by 3 bases and J by 8 bases, 5 bases remained unmatched. CDR3 size: 14 residues. As DNA, the CDR3 is TGTGCCAGCAGTTTGACAGGGGGGATGGATGAGCAGTTCTTC. This codes for CASSLTGGMDEQFF.

The V and J genes are TRBV7-8 and TRBJ2-7, with 10 bases matching TRBD2. The CDR3 consists of 14 residues. The V and J ends lost 5 bases and 4 bases, in that order; junction bases with no gene match: 5. Germline V lookup: CDR1 SGHVS, CDR2 FQNEAQ. The CDR3 is CASSPGLAVYEQYF. The DNA for the CDR3 is TGTGCCAGCAGCCCCGGACTAGCGGTTTACGAGCAGTACTTC.

The CDR3 DNA reads TGCGCCAGCAGCCATAACCTGGGACAGACAAAACAACCGAACACTGAAGCTTTCTTT. It yields the protein CASSHNLGQTKQPNTEAFF. This chain joins TRBV4-1 and TRBJ1-1; 7 bases agree with TRBD1. The CDR3 is made up of 19 amino acids. The V gene's germline CDR1 is MGHRA and CDR2 YSYEKL. The V segment lost 3 bases and the J segment 1 base; nucleotides outside the gene matches: 17.

The gene calls are TRBV13 and TRBJ1-4; D gene ambiguous. V lost 2 bases, J lost 4 bases, and 17 bases lay in between. The CDR3 extends over 17 amino acids. CDR1 PRHDT and CDR2 FYEKMQ come from the germline V gene (reference sequence). CDR3 sequence (DNA): TGTGCCAGCAGCTTATATCGAGCCGACTCCCATAATGAAAAACTGTTTTTT. Translating gives CASSLYRADSHNEKLFF.

The chain employs TRBV18 and TRBJ2-6; D gene uncertain. CDR1 and CDR2 (germline): KGHSH, LQKENI. The CDR3 is made up of 16 amino acids. The V and J ends lost 2 bases and 0 bases respectively, with 8 bases between them. The chain's CDR3 is CASSPNGPSGANVLTF. CDR3 nucleotides: TGTGCCAGCTCACCAAACGGACCCTCTGGGGCCAACGTCCTGACTTTC.